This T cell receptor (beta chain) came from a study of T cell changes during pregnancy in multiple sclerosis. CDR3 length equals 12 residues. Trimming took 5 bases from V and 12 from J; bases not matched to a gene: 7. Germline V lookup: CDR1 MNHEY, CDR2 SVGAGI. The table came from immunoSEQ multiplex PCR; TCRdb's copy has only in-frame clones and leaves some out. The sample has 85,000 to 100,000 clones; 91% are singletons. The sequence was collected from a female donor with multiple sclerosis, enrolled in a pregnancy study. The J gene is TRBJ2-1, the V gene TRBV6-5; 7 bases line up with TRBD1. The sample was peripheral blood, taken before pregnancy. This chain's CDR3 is CASSNRGQRQFF. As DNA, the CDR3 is TGTGCCAGCAGTAATAGGGGACAGCGGCAGTTCTTC.